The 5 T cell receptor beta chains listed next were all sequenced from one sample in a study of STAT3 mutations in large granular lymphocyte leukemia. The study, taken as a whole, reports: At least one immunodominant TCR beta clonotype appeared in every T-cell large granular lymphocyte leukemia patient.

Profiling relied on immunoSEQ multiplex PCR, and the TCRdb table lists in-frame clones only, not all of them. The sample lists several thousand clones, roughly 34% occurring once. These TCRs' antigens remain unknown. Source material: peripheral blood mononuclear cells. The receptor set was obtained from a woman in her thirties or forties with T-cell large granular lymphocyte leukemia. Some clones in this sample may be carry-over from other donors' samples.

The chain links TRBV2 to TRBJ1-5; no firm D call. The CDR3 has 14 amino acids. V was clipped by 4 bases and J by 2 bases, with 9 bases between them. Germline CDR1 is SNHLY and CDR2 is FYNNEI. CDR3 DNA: TGTGCCAGCAGTGGGGGAGGAGGCAATCAGCCCCAGCATTTT. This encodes CASSGGGGNQPQHF.

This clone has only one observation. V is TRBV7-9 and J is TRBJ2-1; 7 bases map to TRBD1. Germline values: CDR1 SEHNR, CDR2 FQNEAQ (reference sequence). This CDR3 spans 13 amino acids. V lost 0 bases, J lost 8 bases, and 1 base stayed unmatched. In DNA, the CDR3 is TGTGCCAGCAGCTTAGCAGGGGGCCATGAGCAGTTCTTC. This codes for CASSLAGGHEQFF.

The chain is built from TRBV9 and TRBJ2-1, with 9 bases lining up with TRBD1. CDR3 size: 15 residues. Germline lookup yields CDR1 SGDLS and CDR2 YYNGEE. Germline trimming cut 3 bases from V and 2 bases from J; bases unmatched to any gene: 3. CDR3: CASSDRDRAYNEQFF. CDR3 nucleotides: TGTGCCAGCAGCGACCGGGACAGGGCCTACAATGAGCAGTTCTTC.

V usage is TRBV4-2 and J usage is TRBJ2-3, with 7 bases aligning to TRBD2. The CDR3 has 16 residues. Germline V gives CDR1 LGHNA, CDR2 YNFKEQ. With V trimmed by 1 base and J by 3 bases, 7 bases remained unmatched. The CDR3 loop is CASSQVGGSGTDTQYF. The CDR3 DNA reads TGTGCCAGCAGCCAAGTGGGCGGGAGTGGTACAGATACGCAGTATTTT.

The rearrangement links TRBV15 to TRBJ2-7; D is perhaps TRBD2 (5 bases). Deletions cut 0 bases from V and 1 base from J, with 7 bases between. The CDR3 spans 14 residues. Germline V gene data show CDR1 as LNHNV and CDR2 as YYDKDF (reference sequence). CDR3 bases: TGTGCCACCAGCAGAGAGGGAGTTTCCTACGAGCAGTACTTC. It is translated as CATSREGVSYEQYF.